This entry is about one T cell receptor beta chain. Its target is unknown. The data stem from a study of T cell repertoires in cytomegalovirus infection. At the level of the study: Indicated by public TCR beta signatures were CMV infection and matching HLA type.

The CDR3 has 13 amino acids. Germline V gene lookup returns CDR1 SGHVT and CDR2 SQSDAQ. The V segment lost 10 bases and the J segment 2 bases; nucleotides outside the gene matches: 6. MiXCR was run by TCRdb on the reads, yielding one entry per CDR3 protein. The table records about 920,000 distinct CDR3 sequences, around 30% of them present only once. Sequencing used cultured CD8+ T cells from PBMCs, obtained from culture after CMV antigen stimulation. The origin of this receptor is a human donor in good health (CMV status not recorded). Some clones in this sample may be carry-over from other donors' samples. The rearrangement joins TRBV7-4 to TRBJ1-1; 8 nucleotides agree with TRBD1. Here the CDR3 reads CATRGLGNTEAFF. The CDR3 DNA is TGTGCCACCAGGGGGCTGGGAAACACTGAAGCTTTCTTT.